This entry lists 28 T cell receptor beta chains sequenced from one sample in a study of neoadjuvant anti-PD-1 for oral cavity cancer. Sequencing used immunoSEQ multiplex PCR; TCRdb keeps in-frame clones, though not all of them. The data show some 15,000 clones, roughly 72% seen once. The sequences come from PBMCs, collected before nivolumab (anti-PD-1) treatment. The receptors were sampled from a person aged 40-85 years with oral cavity squamous cell carcinoma.

The chain is built from TRBV2 and TRBJ2-5, with TRBD1 matching over 11 bases. Germline loops: CDR1 SNHLY, CDR2 FYNNEI. The CDR3 consists of 14 residues. V was clipped by 10 bases and J by 1 base; unmatched bases: 5. CDR3 DNA sequence: TGTGCCACCAGGACAGGGGGCCCCCAAGAGACCCAGTACTTC. Residues: CATRTGGPQETQYF.

The V and J genes are TRBV5-1 and TRBJ2-5; possibly TRBD1 for D (5 bases). From germline, CDR1 is SGHRS and CDR2 YFSETQ. The V end was cut by 0 bases, the J end by 5 bases, with 8 bases between. The CDR3 length is 13 residues. The CDR3 loop is CASSLGRVETQYF. For the CDR3, the DNA is TGCGCCAGCAGCTTGGGCAGGGTGGAGACCCAGTACTTC.

The chain couples TRBV6-1 to TRBJ2-3, with 8 bases lining up with TRBD2. This CDR3 is 15 amino acids long. J gave up 5 bases and V 3 bases, and 7 bases lay outside the gene matches. The germline V gene has CDR1 MNHNS and CDR2 SASEGT. CDR3 residues: CASSEIGGAVDTQYF. CDR3 DNA sequence: TGTGCCAGCAGTGAGATCGGGGGGGCGGTAGATACGCAGTATTTT.

This sequence joins TRBV7-8 and TRBJ2-5; the D is unclear. The CDR3 loop spans 13 amino acids. Germline CDR1 is SGHVS and CDR2 is FQNEAQ. V was cut by 2 bases and J by 5 bases, with 9 bases left in between. The CDR3 reads CASSLNSRETQYF. As DNA, the CDR3 is TGTGCCAGCAGCTTAAACAGCCGGGAGACCCAGTACTTC.

The genes are TRBV28 and TRBJ1-1; D call uncertain. CDR3 length equals 14 residues. Germline CDR1 reads MDHEN; CDR2 reads SYDVKM. V lost 2 bases, J lost 5 bases, and 12 bases lay in between. CDR3 loop: CASSLVSEKTEAFF. CDR3 DNA: TGTGCCAGCAGTTTAGTTTCGGAAAAGACTGAAGCTTTCTTT.

This chain connects TRBV5-1 to TRBJ1-2; no firm D call. V lost 0 bases, J lost 5 bases, and 11 bases lay in between. This CDR3 has 14 residues. From germline, CDR1 is SGHRS and CDR2 YFSETQ. DNA of the CDR3: TGCGCCAGCAGCTTGGTTGAAGGGTCTTATGGCTACACCTTC. Translated: CASSLVEGSYGYTF.

The chain employs TRBV4-2 and TRBJ2-7, with D hard to call. Germline-derived CDR1 and CDR2 are LGHNA and YNFKEQ. The ends were cut back, 0 bases at V and 2 bases at J, with 11 bases in the middle. The CDR3 runs to 15 residues. CDR3 sequence reads: CASSQEWVPTYEQYF. The CDR3 DNA reads TGTGCCAGCAGCCAAGAATGGGTGCCTACCTACGAGCAGTACTTC.

The chain couples TRBV9 to TRBJ1-6; 8 bases map to TRBD1. The germline V gene has CDR1 SGDLS and CDR2 YYNGEE. V trimming: 0 bases; J trimming: 5 bases; junction bases outside the gene matches: 1. The CDR3 runs 15 residues. The CDR3 reads CASSVGTGNNSPLHF. In nucleotides, the CDR3 is TGTGCCAGCAGCGTAGGGACAGGGAATAATTCACCCCTCCACTTT.

The rearrangement uses TRBV29-1 and TRBJ2-1; TRBD2 agrees at 12 bases. Trimming took 5 bases from V and 1 from J; bases not matched to a gene: 12. Germline V lookup: CDR1 SQVTM, CDR2 ANQGSEA. The CDR3 spans 18 residues. CDR3 residues: CSVPKPLGLAGSYNEQFF. The CDR3 DNA is TGCAGCGTTCCCAAGCCCCTTGGACTAGCGGGGTCCTACAATGAGCAGTTCTTC.

This clone was observed once. The V gene is TRBV6-1, the J gene TRBJ2-6; D is uncertain. The V end lost 3 bases, the J end lost 0 bases, and 6 bases lay between the germline ends. CDR1 is MNHNS and CDR2 is SASEGT in the germline V gene. The CDR3 has 15 amino acids. The CDR3 DNA sequence: TGTGCCAGCAGTGATGTCAGCTCTGGGGCCAACGTCCTGACTTTC. Amino acids: CASSDVSSGANVLTF.

V usage is TRBV7-8 and J usage is TRBJ1-4; D is unresolved. Trimming pared 6 bases from V and 3 bases from J, leaving 14 bases between. This CDR3 is 15 amino acids long. From germline, CDR1 is SGHVS and CDR2 FQNEAQ. CDR3 nucleotide sequence: TGTGCCAGCAGGTCAGCGACGGTCCCTAATGAAAAACTGTTTTTT. This encodes CASRSATVPNEKLFF.

This sequence joins TRBV4-2 and TRBJ2-2; D is unresolved. With 0 bases removed from V and 6 bases from J, the gap between germline ends came to 8 bases. This CDR3 has 14 residues. The germline CDR1 and CDR2 sequences are LGHNA and YNFKEQ. The CDR3: CASSQDNGAGELFF. CDR3 bases: TGTGCCAGCAGCCAAGATAATGGGGCCGGGGAGCTGTTTTTT.

This clone was counted a single time. The chain combines TRBV27 with TRBJ2-7; TRBD1 matches 8 bases. With V trimmed by 5 bases and J by 3 bases, 6 bases remained unmatched. There are 14 residues in the CDR3. Germline CDR1 is MNHEY and CDR2 is SMNVEV (reference sequence). CDR3: CASSQTGARYEQYF. CDR3 DNA: TGTGCCAGCAGTCAGACAGGGGCTCGCTACGAGCAGTACTTC.

The chain links TRBV10-2 to TRBJ1-1, with D tentatively TRBD1 (5 bases). Trimming shortened V by 8 bases and J by 1 base, and 11 bases separated the two germline ends. The germline CDR1 and CDR2 sequences are WSHSY and SAAADI. The CDR3 consists of 13 residues. CDR3 DNA: TGCGCCAGCGCCGACAGAGAGAACACTGAAGCTTTCTTT. Amino acid sequence: CASADRENTEAFF.

The gene calls are TRBV27 and TRBJ2-5, with TRBD2 identical over 7 bases. The ends lost 11 bases at V and 5 bases at J; junction bases unmatched: 11. The CDR3 covers 13 residues. Germline-derived CDR1 and CDR2 are MNHEY and SMNVEV (reference sequence). CDR3 DNA sequence: TGTGCCTGCCGGGGCAGCGGGATTGAGACCCAGTACTTC. It specifies CACRGSGIETQYF.

This sequence joins TRBV14 and TRBJ2-7; TRBD1 matches 9 bases. There are 17 residues in the CDR3. V shed 3 bases, J shed 4 bases, and the junction held 13 bases outside the gene matches. Germline values: CDR1 SGHDN, CDR2 FVKESK. The CDR3 sequence is CASSQTGTGRGGYEQYF. The CDR3 region has the DNA TGTGCCAGCAGCCAGACCGGGACAGGGCGCGGAGGATACGAGCAGTACTTC.

The chain combines TRBV7-9 with TRBJ1-1; no definite D call. The V and J ends lost 6 bases and 11 bases respectively, with 16 bases between them. The CDR3 is made up of 12 amino acids. Germline CDR1 reads SEHNR; CDR2 reads FQNEAQ (reference sequence). CDR3 coding DNA: TGTGCCAGCAGTCCCTCCTTGGGTGGTGCTTTCTTT. Its protein product is CASSPSLGGAFF.

The J gene is TRBJ1-1, the V gene TRBV19; unclear D gene. The CDR3 sequence is 13 residues long. The V gene lost 3 bases and the J gene lost 4 bases, with 9 bases spanning the gap. Per the germline V gene, CDR1 is LNHDA and CDR2 is SQIVND (reference sequence). The DNA of the CDR3 is TGTGCCAGTAGTATGACGGGGAGCACTGAAGCTTTCTTT. Amino acids: CASSMTGSTEAFF. Based on the CDR3 plus reference TRBV19 and TRBJ1-1, the full variable domain is DGGITQSPKYLFRKEGQNVTLSCEQNLNHDAMYWYRQDPGQGLRLIYYSQIVNDFQKGDIAEGYSVSREKKESFPLTVTSAQKNPTAFYLCASSMTGSTEAFFGQGTRLTVV.

The V call is TRBV7-3, the J call TRBJ2-3; TRBD2 aligns across 13 bases. V was pared by 1 base and J by 4 bases, with 11 bases of the junction left unmatched. The CDR3 extends over 19 amino acids. Germline CDR1 is SGHTA and CDR2 is FQGTGA. DNA for the CDR3: TGTGCCAGCAGCTTAAACCCCGCCGGGACTAGCGGGATGTCAGATACGCAGTATTTT. Translation: CASSLNPAGTSGMSDTQYF.

The chain joins TRBV30 to TRBJ1-3; the D is unclear. CDR1 and CDR2 from the germline V gene are GTSNPN and SVGIG (reference sequence). This CDR3 comprises 11 residues. Trimming removed 2 bases at V and 1 base at J, with 0 bases between. CDR3 bases: TGTGCCTGGAGTTCTGGAAACACCATATATTTT. Translation: CAWSSGNTIYF.

This clone was counted a single time. The chain combines TRBV5-1 with TRBJ1-1; D remains unclear. The CDR3 contains 15 residues. V was clipped by 0 bases and J by 1 base, with 10 bases between them. The germline V gene encodes CDR1 SGHRS and CDR2 YFSETQ. This CDR3 reads CASSLGGTQNTEAFF. The CDR3 DNA follows: TGCGCCAGCAGCTTGGGGGGTACACAGAACACTGAAGCTTTCTTT.

This clone has a handful of counts. The V and J genes are TRBV2 and TRBJ2-2, with D tentatively TRBD2 (6 bases). Germline V gene lookup returns CDR1 SNHLY and CDR2 FYNNEI. The CDR3 runs to 15 residues. V was clipped by 8 bases and J by 2 bases, with 15 bases between them. The CDR3 sequence: CASGKGRPNTGELFF. The CDR3 DNA follows: TGTGCCAGCGGAAAGGGGAGGCCCAACACCGGGGAGCTGTTTTTT.

This clone came up a few times. The chain couples TRBV6-1 to TRBJ2-7; 8 nucleotides line up with TRBD1. This CDR3 has 15 amino acids. Germline values: CDR1 MNHNS, CDR2 SASEGT. V gave up 0 bases and J gave up 1 base; unmatched junction bases: 2. DNA for the CDR3: TGTGCCAGCAGTGAAGCGGGGACAGGTTCCTACGAGCAGTACTTC. Protein sequence: CASSEAGTGSYEQYF.

The genes are TRBV30 and TRBJ2-7; D not certain. The V and J ends lost 0 bases and 6 bases respectively, with 9 bases between them. CDR1 and CDR2 (germline): GTSNPN, SVGIG (reference sequence). This CDR3 comprises 12 residues. CDR3 nucleotide sequence: TGTGCCTGGAGTGTACCTGGGCCCGAGCAGTACTTC. Residues: CAWSVPGPEQYF.

J is TRBJ2-3 and V is TRBV5-6; no clear D. The CDR3 is made up of 14 amino acids. Trimming shortened V by 4 bases and J by 1 base, and 10 bases separated the two germline ends. CDR1 and CDR2 from the germline V gene are SGHDT and YYEEEE. CDR3 bases: TGTGCCAGCAGCACATCGACACGCACAGATACGCAGTATTTT. Amino acids: CASSTSTRTDTQYF.

This clone was counted only a few times. Germline and junction disagree at one end, which may indicate a read error. This chain links TRBV2 with TRBJ2-2, with D perhaps assigned TRBD1 or TRBD2 (5 bases each). Germline CDR1 is SNHLY and CDR2 is FYNNEI. The CDR3 runs 13 residues. The CDR3 coding sequence is TGTGCCAGCATTGAAGGGACCACCGGGGAGCTGTTTTTT. Translated, it gives CASIEGTTGELFF.

The chain combines TRBV12-2 with TRBJ1-5; the table's D call of TRBD1 was not tested on the DNA. TRBV12-2 is marked as a pseudogene. CDR3 length equals 13 residues. As DNA, the CDR3 is TGTGCAGGCGGGACAGCAAGCAATCAGCCCCAGCATTTT. Protein product: CAGGTASNQPQHF.

This chain uses TRBV11-3 with TRBJ2-1; TRBD1 is a possible D gene (5 bases). The V gene's germline CDR1 is SGHNT and CDR2 YENEEA. The V gene lost 1 base and the J gene lost 0 bases, with 7 bases spanning the gap. The CDR3 spans 15 residues. The CDR3 nucleotides read TGTGCCAGCAGCTTAGCAGACAGCTCCTACAATGAGCAGTTCTTC. This sequence encodes CASSLADSSYNEQFF.